This TCR beta chain was observed in a study of PD-L1 blockade in urothelial cancer. Study summary: Starting in the mid-2010s, patients were given atezolizumab (1,200 mg intravenously every 3 weeks). Blood analysis took place 3 weeks (second dose) and 6 weeks after treatment start.

Clones were sequenced by immunoSEQ multiplex PCR, and TCRdb holds only the in-frame ones, with some missing. Of 55,000 to 80,000 clones listed, 81% were seen once; the top ten hold 2.5% to 4%. Time point reported: pretreatment peripheral blood. This CDR3 has 15 amino acids. From germline, CDR1 is SNHLY and CDR2 FYNNEI. J gave up 5 bases and V 6 bases, and 5 bases lay outside the gene matches. There are a few counts of this clone. Sample: PBMCs, taken around atezolizumab (anti-PD-L1) treatment. V usage is TRBV2 and J usage is TRBJ2-1, with 12 bases identical to TRBD2. The source of this sequence is a man between 70 and 80 years old with urothelial cancer. The DNA for the CDR3 is TGTGCCAGCAGGAGCCGACTAGCGGGAGACAATGAGCAGTTCTTC. Protein product: CASRSRLAGDNEQFF.